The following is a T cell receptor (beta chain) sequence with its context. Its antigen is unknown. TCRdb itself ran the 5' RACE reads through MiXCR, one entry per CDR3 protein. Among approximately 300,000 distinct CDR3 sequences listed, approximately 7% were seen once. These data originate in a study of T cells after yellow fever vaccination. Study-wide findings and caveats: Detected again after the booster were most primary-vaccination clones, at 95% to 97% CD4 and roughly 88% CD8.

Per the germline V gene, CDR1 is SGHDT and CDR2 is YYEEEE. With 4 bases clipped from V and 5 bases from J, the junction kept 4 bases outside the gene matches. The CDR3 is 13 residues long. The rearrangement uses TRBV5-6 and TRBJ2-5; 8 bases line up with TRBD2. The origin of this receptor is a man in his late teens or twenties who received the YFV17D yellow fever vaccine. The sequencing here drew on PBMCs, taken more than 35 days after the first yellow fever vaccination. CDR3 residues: CASSVTSAETQYF. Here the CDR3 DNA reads TGTGCCAGCAGCGTGACTAGCGCGGAGACCCAGTACTTC.